This TCR beta chain was sequenced for a study of T cell responses to AZD1222 COVID-19 vaccine. Study outcomes and limitations: A reported finding is that nearly half of spike-specific TCRs target unmutated variant regions. There were repertoire samples only from the period after the peak T cell response.

This clone has only a few counts. As yet, its antigen is unknown. Germline loops: CDR1 MGHRA, CDR2 YSYEKL. With 0 bases removed from V and 7 bases from J, the gap between germline ends came to 4 bases. CDR3 length: 13 amino acids. The data were produced by immunoSEQ multiplex PCR, yet TCRdb's version contains in-frame clones alone and is incomplete. The sample holds approximately 89,000 clones; about 86% are singletons and the top ten take around 5.9%. The sequence came from an adult who received the AZD1222 COVID-19 vaccine. V and J are TRBV4-1 and TRBJ1-6, with unresolved D. Sequencing was performed on peripheral blood, taken 28 days after the second AZD1222 dose. CDR3 nucleotide sequence: TGCGCCAGCAGCCAAGAAGTGAATTCACCCCTCCACTTT. Translating gives CASSQEVNSPLHF.